The 23 T cell receptor beta chains below all came from one sample that was sequenced in a study of T cells in Graves' hyperthyroidism and ophthalmopathy. Amplified TCR beta CDR3 regions came from RNA transcripts. TCR CDR3 underwent first-round RT-PCR with the HTBI primer set. TCRdb re-analysed the multiplex PCR reads in MiXCR, keeping a single row per CDR3 protein. Among hundreds of thousands of distinct CDR3 sequences listed, 12% to 15% were seen once. The sequencing sample was made of blood. These receptors originate from a woman in her forties with Graves' ophthalmopathy.

The rearrangement links TRBV13 to TRBJ2-1; D is undetermined. V lost 1 base to trimming and J lost 10 bases, with 11 bases between them. CDR1 and CDR2 (germline): PRHDT, FYEKMQ (reference sequence). The CDR3 is made up of 13 amino acids. This CDR3 reads CASSLVGSHEQFF. The DNA for the CDR3 is TGTGCCAGCAGCTTAGTAGGGTCCCACGAGCAGTTCTTC. The whole variable domain, remainder taken from reference TRBV13 and TRBJ2-1, is AAGVIQSPRHLIKEKRETATLKCYPIPRHDTVYWYQQGPGQDPQFLISFYEKMQSDKGSIPDRFSAQQFSDYHSELNMSSLELGDSALYFCASSLVGSHEQFFGPGTRLTVL.

This clonotype has at least ten counts. V usage is TRBV2 and J usage is TRBJ1-5; a weak D match, TRBD1 (5 bases). The ends were cut back, 10 bases at V and 3 bases at J, with 13 bases in the middle. Germline V gives CDR1 SNHLY, CDR2 FYNNEI. This CDR3 has 13 residues. The CDR3 here is CATADSYNQPQHF. In DNA form, the CDR3 reads TGTGCCACAGCCGACAGTTACAATCAGCCCCAGCATTTT. The whole variable domain, filled in from reference TRBV2 and TRBJ1-5, reads EPEVTQTPSHQVTQMGQEVILRCVPISNHLYFYWYRQILGQKVEFLVSFYNNEISEKSEIFDDQFSVERPDGSNFTLKIRSTKLEDSAMYFCATADSYNQPQHFGDGTRLSIL.

At least ten counts were recorded for this clonotype. This chain joins TRBV28 and TRBJ2-5; D is ambiguous. Germline values: CDR1 MDHEN, CDR2 SYDVKM. The CDR3 totals 12 residues. The V and J ends lost 5 bases and 4 bases respectively, with 8 bases between them. Here the CDR3 reads CASSAERETQYF. In nucleotides, the CDR3 is TGTGCCAGCAGTGCCGAAAGAGAGACCCAGTACTTC.

This clonotype has more than one count but fewer than ten. The chain links TRBV11-3 to TRBJ2-4; a weak D match, TRBD1 (6 bases). This CDR3 has 16 amino acids. The germline V gene has CDR1 SGHNT and CDR2 YENEEA. V was shortened by 5 bases and J by 0 bases, with 14 bases between the two germline ends. The chain's CDR3 is CASSQPGHLAKNIQYF. In nucleotides, the CDR3 is TGTGCCAGCAGCCAACCGGGACACCTAGCCAAAAACATTCAGTACTTC.

This clonotype has just a few counts. The chain is built from TRBV5-4 and TRBJ1-1; a possible D gene is TRBD1 (5 bases). The CDR3 loop spans 14 amino acids. Trimming cost V 4 bases and J 6 bases, with 16 bases left between them. Germline values: CDR1 SGHNT, CDR2 YYREEE (reference sequence). The CDR3 sequence is CASSPSNRGAEAFF. CDR3 sequence (DNA): TGTGCCAGCAGCCCCAGTAATCGGGGGGCTGAAGCTTTCTTT. Combining the CDR3 with reference TRBV5-4 and TRBJ1-1 gives the whole variable domain ETGVTQSPTHLIKTRGQQVTLRCSSQSGHNTVSWYQQALGQGPQFIFQYYREEENGRGNFPPRFSGLQFPNYSSELNVNALELDDSALYLCASSPSNRGAEAFFGQGTRLTVV.

At least ten counts were recorded for this clonotype. The gene calls are TRBV7-9 and TRBJ2-3, with 9 nucleotides matching TRBD2. The CDR3 totals 18 residues. The germline gives CDR1 SEHNR, CDR2 FQNEAQ (reference sequence). Germline trimming cut 5 bases from V and 3 bases from J; bases unmatched to any gene: 15. In DNA, the CDR3 is TGTGCCAGCAGCCCGTACGGAGGGCTAGCGGGAAGTACAGATACGCAGTATTTT. It is translated as CASSPYGGLAGSTDTQYF.

This clonotype was seen many times. The chain couples TRBV7-8 to TRBJ2-1; maybe TRBD2 (6 bases). The CDR3 covers 15 residues. V lost 2 bases to trimming and J lost 7 bases, with 15 bases between them. Germline CDR1 and CDR2: SGHVS and FQNEAQ. The CDR3 coding sequence is TGTGCCAGCAGCTTATCAACGGGAGTGAGTAATGAGCAGTTCTTC. Translating gives CASSLSTGVSNEQFF. Based on the CDR3 plus reference TRBV7-8 and TRBJ2-1, the full variable domain is GAGVSQSPRYKVAKRGQDVALRCDPISGHVSLFWYQQALGQGPEFLTYFQNEAQLDKSGLPSDRFFAERPEGSVSTLKIQRTQQEDSAVYLCASSLSTGVSNEQFFGPGTRLTVL.

The chain combines TRBV24-1 with TRBJ1-1, with D unclear. This CDR3 region has 14 residues. Trimming shortened V by 6 bases and J by 0 bases, and 10 bases separated the two germline ends. Germline assignment: CDR1 KGHDR and CDR2 SFDVKD. CDR3 loop: CATSHSRMNTEAFF. DNA of the CDR3: TGTGCCACCAGTCATAGCAGAATGAACACTGAAGCTTTCTTT.

CDR3 nucleotides: TGTGCCACCAGCAGAGATCCATCTATAGGGGGCGCTGGGGCCAACGTCCTGACTTTC. Encoded protein: CATSRDPSIGGAGANVLTF. This chain connects TRBV15 to TRBJ2-6, with 7 bases identical to TRBD1. The J segment lost 2 bases and the V segment lost 0 bases, leaving 10 bases of the junction unmatched. The CDR3 extends over 19 amino acids. Germline loops: CDR1 LNHNV, CDR2 YYDKDF (reference sequence).

The chain employs TRBV7-6 and TRBJ1-1; D call uncertain. The CDR3 contains 16 residues. The ends were cut back, 4 bases at V and 3 bases at J, with 18 bases in the middle. Germline CDR1 and CDR2: SGHVS and FNYEAQ. In DNA form, the CDR3 reads TGTGCCAGCAGCTCAGCTTTCCCTCTGAGGGACACTGAAGCTTTCTTT. It yields the protein CASSSAFPLRDTEAFF.

Of note for this clonotype: The germline gene is not matched at one end of the junction; a read error may be the cause. The CDR3 protein is CASSFSGYGQYF. The CDR3 region has the DNA TGTGCCAGCAGTTTCTCCGGTTACGGGCAGTACTTC. V gene TRBV27 combines with J gene TRBJ2-7; D is undetermined. The CDR3 is 12 residues long. Looked up from germline, CDR1 is MNHEY and CDR2 is SMNVEV (reference sequence).

This clonotype was seen at least ten times. This chain joins TRBV11-3 and TRBJ2-1; 11 positions match TRBD1. The CDR3 extends over 14 amino acids. With V trimmed by 2 bases and J by 8 bases, 2 bases remained unmatched. Germline V CDR1 and CDR2: SGHNT, YENEEA. The CDR3 loop is CASSLRTGGDEQFF. DNA of the CDR3: TGTGCCAGCAGCTTAAGGACAGGGGGCGATGAGCAGTTCTTC.

This clonotype was counted at least ten times. The gene calls are TRBV12-3 or TRBV12-4 and TRBJ2-2; no clear D. V lost 7 bases to trimming and J lost 5 bases, with 5 bases between them. This CDR3 is built from 11 residues. CDR3: CASTLTGELFF. The CDR3 nucleotides are TGTGCCAGCACCCTGACCGGGGAGCTGTTTTTT.

CDR3 sequence (DNA): TGTGCCAGCAGCCTGGTTGGGGGGGCCTCCTACGAGCAGTACTTC. Encoded protein: CASSLVGGASYEQYF. The rearrangement uses TRBV5-6 and TRBJ2-7; the D gene is possibly TRBD2 (7 bases). The CDR3 is 15 residues long. Germline CDR1 and CDR2: SGHDT and YYEEEE. Trimming took 4 bases from V and 0 from J, leaving 14 bases between them.

The chain combines TRBV20-1 with TRBJ2-7; D perhaps matches TRBD1 (6 bases). V dropped 0 bases and J dropped 7 bases, with 10 bases sitting between them. The CDR3 has 12 amino acids. Germline V CDR1 and CDR2: DFQATT, SNEGSKA (reference sequence). The CDR3 protein is CSAREGGREQYF. CDR3 sequence (DNA): TGCAGTGCTAGAGAAGGGGGTCGGGAGCAGTACTTC.

This clonotype was recorded many times. This chain links TRBV12-3 or TRBV12-4 with TRBJ2-5; D is uncertain. The CDR3 consists of 14 residues. Trimming took 3 bases from V and 7 from J, leaving 15 bases between them. For the CDR3, the DNA is TGTGCCAGCAGTTTCTGGGGTCTGGGTGGGACCCAGTACTTC. Amino acids: CASSFWGLGGTQYF.

V usage is TRBV6-1 and J usage is TRBJ1-5; D is unclear. V lost 3 bases and J lost 1, with 16 bases in between. The CDR3 sequence is 17 residues long. CDR1 and CDR2 (germline): MNHNS, SASEGT. The CDR3 reads CASSDTSGRRSNQPQHF. For the CDR3, the DNA is TGTGCCAGCAGTGATACGTCTGGCAGGAGAAGCAATCAGCCCCAGCATTTT.

This clonotype was recorded at least ten times. The CDR3 spells CASSSRVILPGSGANVLTF. For the CDR3, the DNA is TGTGCCAGCAGTTCAAGGGTTATTCTACCTGGGTCTGGGGCCAACGTCCTGACTTTC. The J gene is TRBJ2-6, the V gene TRBV12-3 or TRBV12-4; D is unresolved. Trimming stripped 4 bases from V and 1 base from J, with 20 bases between. CDR3 length equals 19 residues.

This clonotype was counted only a few times. The rearrangement uses TRBV5-4 and TRBJ2-3; no clear D gene. This CDR3 spans 11 amino acids. Trimming left V 0 bases short and J 9 bases short, with 5 bases between. Germline loops: CDR1 SGHNT, CDR2 YYREEE (reference sequence). The chain's CDR3 is CASSLGVTQYF. The CDR3 nucleotides read TGTGCCAGCAGCTTGGGAGTGACGCAGTATTTT.

On this clonotype: The junction departs from the called germline gene at one end, perhaps through a read error. The rearrangement joins TRBV4-1 to TRBJ1-1; TRBD1 might be the D (5 bases). The CDR3 sequence is 17 residues long. In germline, CDR1 is MGHRA, CDR2 YSYEKL. For the CDR3, the DNA is TGCGCCAGCAGCCAAGAAGGGCTTGGACACCAGAACACTGGAGCTTTCTTT. Amino acids: CASSQEGLGHQNTGAFF.

The gene calls are TRBV19 and TRBJ2-5; 9 nucleotides line up with TRBD2. With 8 bases clipped from V and 1 base from J, the junction kept 14 bases outside the gene matches. Germline V CDR1 and CDR2: LNHDA, SQIVND (reference sequence). This CDR3 is 17 amino acids long. The CDR3 region has the DNA TGTGCCAGTTCCCAAACGGGGCGGGAGGGTTGCCAAGAGACCCAGTACTTC. The encoded protein is CASSQTGREGCQETQYF.

The V and J genes are TRBV7-9 and TRBJ2-7, with D possibly being TRBD1 (6 bases). With 4 bases removed from V and 7 bases from J, the gap between germline ends came to 11 bases. The length of the CDR3 is 12 residues. Germline V gene sequence: CDR1 SEHNR, CDR2 FQNEAQ (reference sequence). DNA for the CDR3: TGTGCCAGCAGCTCAGGGGATGGGGAGCAGTACTTC. Protein product: CASSSGDGEQYF. Full variable domain (outside the CDR3, taken from reference TRBV7-9 and TRBJ2-7): DTGVSQNPRHKITKRGQNVTFRCDPISEHNRLYWYRQTLGQGPEFLTYFQNEAQLEKSRLLSDRFSAERPKGSFSTLEIQRTEQGDSAMYLCASSSGDGEQYFGPGTRLTVT.

This clonotype was seen ten or more times. The chain has TRBV20-1 and TRBJ2-3, with no clear D. CDR1 is DFQATT and CDR2 is SNEGSKA in the germline V gene (reference sequence). V gave up 0 bases and J gave up 4 bases, with 5 bases separating them. This CDR3 has 12 residues. The CDR3 is CSARDHADTQYF. The CDR3 DNA sequence: TGCAGTGCTAGAGATCACGCAGATACGCAGTATTTT.